The present T cell receptor (beta chain) was sequenced within a study of blood T cell repertoires in COVID-19. Study information: COVID-19 samples, acute and convalescent, were from the United States, Italy and Spain. Sample material is recorded as cDNA or gDNA derived from T cells, B-cell-depleted T cells, or PBMCs.

Authors' data handling: Reference gene primer amplification gave estimated nucleated cell counts. The protocol was immunoSEQ multiplex PCR, while the TCRdb copy is restricted to in-frame clones and leaves out a portion. That table gives V, J and clone size, and the DNA gave D and trimming. The sample has about 240,000 clones; roughly 80% are singletons. Looked up from germline, CDR1 is SGHDN and CDR2 is FVKESK. Trimming took off 0 bases at V and 8 bases at J, with 10 bases between the two ends. The CDR3 is made up of 13 amino acids. Sequenced sample: peripheral blood. The TCR sequence derives from a woman older than 75 with acute or convalescent COVID-19. The chain carries TRBV14 and TRBJ1-1; D ambiguous. The CDR3 is CASSQDEVREAFF. The CDR3, as DNA: TGTGCCAGCAGCCAAGATGAAGTCAGAGAAGCTTTCTTT.